The sequence of this TCR beta chain was determined in a study of cytomegalovirus exposure and HLA in healthy donors. The wider study: HLA-typed donors were the source of about 81 million unique TCRs held in an early data release. Genetic ancestry analysis placed 81% of the 300 to 400 donors that were genotyped in the Caucasian-associated cluster.

The PCR was carried out with 60 Vbeta primers and 13 Jbeta primers. Using immunoSEQ multiplex PCR, the repertoire was profiled, and TCRdb retains in-frame clones only, with some absent. This sample carries roughly 200,000 clones, 75% to 80% of them seen once, and the ten largest clones take 2.9%. The CDR3 consists of 16 residues. Germline CDR1 SGHVS, CDR2 FNYEAQ. V shed 5 bases and J 3 bases; nucleotides not matched to a gene: 10. What was sequenced was PBMCs. The rearrangement joins TRBV7-6 to TRBJ2-3; the match to TRBD2 covers 8 bases. This receptor was identified in a female donor in good health and CMV-seronegative. CDR3 region: CASSRGGSGRTDTQYF. The CDR3 coding sequence is TGTGCCAGCAGCCGGGGTGGGAGCGGGAGAACAGATACGCAGTATTTT. The complete variable domain, with remaining parts taken from reference TRBV7-6 and TRBJ2-3, reads GAGVSQSPRYKVTKRGQDVALRCDPISGHVSLYWYRQALGQGPEFLTYFNYEAQQDKSGLPNDRFSAERPEGSISTLTIQRTEQRDSAMYRCASSRGGSGRTDTQYFGPGTRLTVL.